One sample yielded the 27 T cell receptor beta chains listed below, sequenced in a study of cytomegalovirus exposure and HLA in healthy donors. Use of 60 Vbeta and 13 Jbeta primers characterized the PCR. Clones were read by immunoSEQ multiplex PCR, and TCRdb kept only the in-frame ones, dropping some. The profile shows some 100,000 clones, roughly 88% of them singletons. Sequenced: PBMCs. The source is a woman younger than 30 in good health and CMV-seronegative.

About this clone: Its ends do not fully match the called genes, so a read error is possible. The chain carries TRBV7-7 and TRBJ2-1; possible D gene TRBD2, 5 bases. The CDR3 sequence is 15 residues long. Per the germline V gene, CDR1 is SSHAT and CDR2 is FNYEAQ (reference sequence). The CDR3 reads CASSQLDTGANEQFF. As DNA, the CDR3 is TGTGCTAGCAGCCAACTAGATACCGGTGCCAATGAGCAGTTCTTC.

CDR3 DNA sequence: TGTGCCAGCATCACCGGACTAGCGGAAACAGATACGCAGTATTTT. Its protein is CASITGLAETDTQYF. V gene TRBV7-2 combines with J gene TRBJ2-3; 10 positions match TRBD2. The CDR3 length is 15 residues. The junction had 7 bases not matched to a gene; V was cut back by 7 bases and J by 3 bases. CDR1 and CDR2 from the germline V gene are SGHTA and FQGNSA.

About this clone: Germline and junction disagree at one end, which may indicate a read error. The rearrangement joins TRBV28 to TRBJ1-5, with D possibly TRBD1 on 5 matching bases. The CDR3 length is 16 residues. The germline V gene has CDR1 MDHEN and CDR2 SYDVKM. The CDR3 nucleotides read TGTGCCGGCAGTTTATCTGCGGGGGGTGGCAATCAGCCCCAGCATTTT. Encoded protein: CAGSLSAGGGNQPQHF.

The V call is TRBV28, the J call TRBJ1-1; 8 bases line up with TRBD1. This CDR3 spans 15 amino acids. Germline CDR1 reads MDHEN; CDR2 reads SYDVKM. The V gene end was trimmed by 2 bases and the J gene end by 3 bases; junction bases not matched to a gene: 5. The CDR3 DNA reads as TGTGCCAGCAGTTTAAGATCGGACAGGGACACTGAAGCTTTCTTT. Amino acid sequence: CASSLRSDRDTEAFF.

The chain uses TRBV5-4 and TRBJ2-7; 9 bases are shared with TRBD1. The CDR3 totals 15 residues. CDR1 and CDR2 (germline): SGHNT, YYREEE (reference sequence). Trimming cost V 1 base and J 3 bases; bases outside gene matches: 5. DNA of the CDR3: TGTGCCAGCAGCTTGATATCGGACAGGGGCTACGAGCAGTACTTC. The encoded protein is CASSLISDRGYEQYF. The full variable domain, rest sourced from reference TRBV5-4 and TRBJ2-7, is ETGVTQSPTHLIKTRGQQVTLRCSSQSGHNTVSWYQQALGQGPQFIFQYYREEENGRGNFPPRFSGLQFPNYSSELNVNALELDDSALYLCASSLISDRGYEQYFGPGTRLTVT.

The genes are TRBV6-6 and TRBJ1-6, with 9 bases aligning to TRBD1. Trimming at V came to 7 bases and at J to 10 bases, leaving 5 bases not matched to a gene. The CDR3 has 13 residues. Germline V gives CDR1 MNHNY, CDR2 SVGAGI (reference sequence). CDR3 residues: CASTTGGWSPLHF. CDR3 DNA: TGTGCCAGCACTACAGGGGGCTGGTCACCCCTCCACTTT.

This sequence joins TRBV6-5 and TRBJ2-3; D is undetermined. The ends were cut back, 6 bases at V and 3 bases at J, with 7 bases in the middle. The CDR3 runs 12 residues. Germline V CDR1 and CDR2: MNHEY, SVGAGI. CDR3 DNA: TGTGCCAGCAGCCGCGCAACAGATACGCAGTATTTT. Protein product: CASSRATDTQYF.

The chain combines TRBV30 with TRBJ2-7, with TRBD1 identical over 8 bases. V shed 4 bases and J 3 bases; nucleotides not matched to a gene: 8. Germline loops: CDR1 GTSNPN, CDR2 SVGIG (reference sequence). This CDR3 is built from 14 residues. The CDR3 DNA reads as TGTGCCTGGACCCCGGACAGGGTCGGCTACGAGCAGTACTTC. Amino acid sequence: CAWTPDRVGYEQYF.

The chain combines TRBV25-1 with TRBJ1-5, with D maybe TRBD1 (5 bases). The V end was cut by 6 bases, the J end by 4 bases, with 13 bases between. CDR1 is MGHDK and CDR2 is SYGVNS in the germline V gene. The CDR3 loop spans 14 amino acids. The CDR3 is CASRGSGGNQPQHF. As DNA, the CDR3 is TGTGCCAGCAGAGGGTCGGGGGGAAATCAGCCCCAGCATTTT.

The chain is built from TRBV19 and TRBJ2-1; 10 nucleotides align to TRBD1. Germline V gene sequence: CDR1 LNHDA, CDR2 SQIVND (reference sequence). V lost 3 bases to trimming and J lost 4 bases; unmatched junction nucleotides: 9. The CDR3 spans 17 residues. CDR3 in amino acids: CASSMLPGTGVYNEQFF. The CDR3 nucleotides read TGTGCCAGTAGTATGCTTCCCGGGACAGGGGTATACAATGAGCAGTTCTTC.

The V gene is TRBV10-3, the J gene TRBJ1-2; a possible D gene is TRBD1 (6 bases). The CDR3 has 11 residues. The V and J ends lost 5 bases and 8 bases respectively, with 9 bases between them. Germline V gene lookup returns CDR1 ENHRY and CDR2 SYGVKD. This CDR3 reads CAISPGGGYTF. The CDR3 DNA is TGTGCCATCAGTCCGGGGGGCGGCTACACCTTC.

The chain has TRBV11-3 and TRBJ1-1; no reliable D call. The CDR3 is 13 amino acids. Germline CDR1 SGHNT, CDR2 YENEEA. V lost 5 bases and J 9 bases, leaving 16 bases between the germline ends. The CDR3 DNA sequence: TGTGCCAGCAGCCCCCGGGAAGGCGGTCAAGCTTTCTTT. Protein sequence: CASSPREGGQAFF.

This chain joins TRBV6-5 and TRBJ1-1; TRBD1 might be the D (5 bases). The germline V gene encodes CDR1 MNHEY and CDR2 SVGAGI. The length of the CDR3 is 14 residues. V was shortened by 7 bases and J by 5 bases, with 17 bases between the two germline ends. CDR3 protein: CASTEQVGLTEAFF. The CDR3 bases are TGTGCCAGCACAGAACAGGTGGGGCTTACTGAAGCTTTCTTT.

CDR3: CATSRDSHREQYF. The CDR3 DNA sequence: TGTGCCACCAGCAGAGATTCTCACCGCGAGCAGTACTTC. The rearrangement joins TRBV15 to TRBJ2-5; D is undetermined. The J call may be wrong; the DNA end is better matched by TRBJ2-7. The CDR3 is 13 amino acids. Looked up from germline, CDR1 is LNHNV and CDR2 is YYDKDF (reference sequence).

The J gene is TRBJ2-1, the V gene TRBV6-5; D is ambiguous. Germline CDR1 and CDR2: MNHEY and SVGAGI. V lost 0 bases and J lost 10, with 16 bases in between. The CDR3 totals 15 residues. The CDR3, as DNA: TGTGCCAGCAGTTACTCGGTGCCTGCGGTTGACGAGCAGTTCTTC. It translates to CASSYSVPAVDEQFF.

The rearrangement links TRBV5-1 to TRBJ2-2; 9 nucleotides align to TRBD2. CDR1 and CDR2 (germline): SGHRS, YFSETQ. This CDR3 has 15 amino acids. The junction had 2 bases not matched to a gene; V was cut back by 4 bases and J by 1 base. The DNA for the CDR3 is TGCGCCAGCAGCCAGACTAGCGGGAACACCGGGGAGCTGTTTTTT. It is translated as CASSQTSGNTGELFF.

The rearrangement joins TRBV27 to TRBJ2-1; 9 bases fit TRBD2. Trimming at V came to 10 bases and at J to 5 bases, leaving 18 bases not matched to a gene. The CDR3 is 17 residues long. Germline loops: CDR1 MNHEY, CDR2 SMNVEV (reference sequence). In DNA form, the CDR3 reads TGTGCCACCAAGGCTGGTTGGCTAGCGGGAACCCACAATGAGCAGTTCTTC. Translating it yields CATKAGWLAGTHNEQFF.

The chain carries TRBV11-2 and TRBJ1-2; D is unclear. CDR1 is SGHAT, CDR2 FQNNGV, per germline. The CDR3 is 14 amino acids. Trimming pared 1 base from V and 8 bases from J, leaving 14 bases between. CDR3 residues: CASSLAGALEGYTF. The DNA of the CDR3 is TGTGCCAGCAGCTTAGCAGGCGCTTTAGAAGGCTACACCTTC.

The chain combines TRBV2 with TRBJ2-7; 15 bases agree with TRBD2. This CDR3 comprises 19 residues. The germline CDR1 and CDR2 sequences are SNHLY and FYNNEI. Losses at the gene ends were 5 bases for V and 0 bases for J; bases not matched to a gene: 11. The CDR3 region has the DNA TGTGCCAGCAGTCCCGTACGGACTAGCGGGAGGGGAAGCTCCTACGAGCAGTACTTC. Protein product: CASSPVRTSGRGSSYEQYF.

The genes are TRBV4-3 and TRBJ1-3, with TRBD1 matching over 7 bases. Germline CDR1 and CDR2: LGHNA and YSLEER. With 3 bases clipped from V and 11 bases from J, the junction kept 13 bases outside the gene matches. This CDR3 is 15 amino acids long. The CDR3: CASSQGTAVGSSIYF. The CDR3, as DNA: TGCGCCAGCAGCCAGGGGACAGCAGTGGGGTCCTCCATATATTTT.

The rearrangement joins TRBV11-2 to TRBJ1-1; the D is unclear. The germline CDR1 and CDR2 sequences are SGHAT and FQNNGV. The CDR3 has 14 residues. V was shortened by 0 bases and J by 5 bases, with 10 bases between the two germline ends. The CDR3: CASSLEAGSTEAFF. The CDR3 DNA is TGTGCCAGCAGCTTAGAGGCGGGTAGTACTGAAGCTTTCTTT.

The chain couples TRBV19 to TRBJ2-3, with 7 bases aligning to TRBD1. The V and J ends lost 9 bases and 2 bases, in that order; junction bases with no gene match: 8. CDR1 is LNHDA, CDR2 SQIVND, per germline (reference sequence). The CDR3 consists of 14 residues. The CDR3: CASTTGALTDTQYF. The CDR3, as DNA: TGTGCCAGCACCACAGGGGCGCTCACAGATACGCAGTATTTT.

The V and J genes are TRBV30 and TRBJ2-3; D ambiguous. Germline V gene lookup returns CDR1 GTSNPN and CDR2 SVGIG (reference sequence). This CDR3 has 13 residues. V was clipped by 2 bases and J by 7 bases, with 13 bases between them. CDR3 in amino acids: CAWSQTGPYTQYF. The DNA for the CDR3 is TGTGCCTGGAGTCAAACGGGTCCCTATACGCAGTATTTT.

This clone was found once. J is TRBJ2-5 and V is TRBV5-4, with 8 bases matching TRBD1. The J call is uncertain, as TRBJ2-7 better fits the DNA end. Germline lookup yields CDR1 SGHNT and CDR2 YYREEE (reference sequence). The CDR3 is 18 amino acids. The CDR3 reads CASSHLPPPATGDYEQYF. The CDR3 DNA reads TGTGCCAGCAGCCACCTCCCCCCTCCGGCGACAGGGGACTACGAGCAGTACTTC.

The rearrangement uses TRBV5-6 and TRBJ2-7, with a possible D match to TRBD2 (6 bases). CDR3 length: 13 residues. Germline assignment: CDR1 SGHDT and CDR2 YYEEEE. Trimming removed 4 bases at V and 7 bases at J, with 15 bases between. DNA of the CDR3: TGTGCCAGCAGCATGGACTGGGCGGGAGAGCAGTACTTC. Its translation: CASSMDWAGEQYF.

The CDR3 DNA follows: TGTGCCTGGAGCCCGGGACAGTTTAATGAAAAACTGTTTTTT. Translated: CAWSPGQFNEKLFF. The chain uses TRBV30 and TRBJ1-4, with 7 bases fitting TRBD1. Germline trimming cut 3 bases from V and 4 bases from J; bases unmatched to any gene: 5. The CDR3 sequence is 14 residues long. CDR1 is GTSNPN, CDR2 SVGIG, per germline (reference sequence). Based on the CDR3 plus reference TRBV30 and TRBJ1-4, the full variable domain is SQTIHQWPATLVQPVGSPLSLECTVEGTSNPNLYWYRQAAGRGLQLLFYSVGIGQISSEVPQNLSASRPQDRQFILSSKKLLLSDSGFYLCAWSPGQFNEKLFFGSGTQLSVL.

The chain uses TRBV6-1 and TRBJ1-1; 9 bases align to TRBD1. Trimming cost V 5 bases and J 4 bases; bases outside gene matches: 5. Per germline, CDR1 MNHNS and CDR2 SASEGT. The CDR3 is made up of 14 amino acids. CDR3 DNA: TGTGCCAGCAGTACCGACAGGGGGGGCACTGAAGCTTTCTTT. Residues: CASSTDRGGTEAFF.